The rows below give T cell receptor beta chains drawn from one sample of a study of blood T cell repertoires in COVID-19. Measured with immunoSEQ multiplex PCR; TCRdb has only the in-frame clones, and not every one. The sample shows 80,000 to 95,000 clones, around 84% of them seen only once. Material for sequencing was peripheral blood. The receptors come from a man older than 75 with acute or convalescent COVID-19. The CDR3 runs from the conserved cysteine through the conserved F or W. A D gene is named only where the DNA matches it firmly. The size of a clone is reported for some rows only, either as once, few or many, or as a class for expanded clones.

>NA|TRBJ2-1|NA|TRBV6-5
CASSYGAGLGDEQFF
TGTGCCAGCAGTTACGGAGCGGGCCTCGGGGATGAGCAGTTCTTC
>NA|TRBJ2-1|NA|TRBV7-9
CASSWTGFEQFF
TGTGCCAGCAGCTGGACTGGGTTTGAGCAGTTCTTC
>few|TRBJ1-5|NA|TRBV19
CASSMGQVSNQPQHF
TGTGCCAGTAGTATGGGCCAAGTTAGCAATCAGCCCCAGCATTTT
>once|TRBJ1-5|TRBD1|TRBV3-1/TRBV3-2
CASSSGTGGTSNQPQHF
TGTGCCAGCAGCTCCGGGACAGGGGGCACAAGCAATCAGCCCCAGCATTTT
>NA|TRBJ1-6|NA|TRBV19
CASRNTRQGPSSPLHF
TGTGCCAGTAGAAATACAAGGCAGGGTCCATCGTCACCCCTCCACTTT
>NA|TRBJ1-1|NA|TRBV25-1
CASSAGRRDAEAFF
TGTGCCAGCAGCGCAGGACGGCGGGACGCTGAAGCTTTCTTT
>NA|TRBJ2-1|TRBD2|TRBV5-4
CASSRTSGSRPYNEQFF
TGTGCCAGCAGCCGGACTAGCGGGAGCCGCCCCTACAATGAGCAGTTCTTC
>NA|TRBJ2-2|NA|TRBV5-1
CASSLSGRTGELFF
TGCGCCAGCAGCTTGAGCGGGCGAACCGGGGAGCTGTTTTTT
>NA|TRBJ1-4|NA|TRBV7-2
CASSDQTGPSNEKLFF
TGTGCCAGCAGCGACCAAACAGGGCCAAGTAATGAAAAACTGTTTTTT
>NA|TRBJ1-5|NA|TRBV7-8
CASSLGGRSNQPQHF
TGTGCCAGCAGCTTAGGGGGGCGGAGCAATCAGCCCCAGCATTTT
>NA|TRBJ2-5|TRBD2|TRBV7-2
CASSFSGGQETQYF
TGTGCCAGCAGCTTTAGCGGGGGCCAAGAGACCCAGTACTTC
>NA|TRBJ1-4|NA|TRBV2
CASSAGTNEKLFF
TGTGCCAGCAGTGCCGGGACAAATGAAAAACTGTTTTTT
>NA|TRBJ2-1|TRBD1|TRBV4-3
CASSQVTGQGNFYEQFF
TGCGCCAGCAGCCAAGTTACAGGACAGGGTAACTTCTATGAGCAGTTCTTC
>NA|TRBJ2-2|TRBD2|TRBV3-1/TRBV3-2
CASSRGLAGGPNTGELFF
TGTGCCAGCAGCCGCGGACTAGCGGGAGGGCCTAACACCGGGGAGCTGTTTTTT
>NA|TRBJ2-5|TRBD1|TRBV18
CASSPGQEPQETQYF
TGTGCCAGCTCACCCGGACAGGAGCCGCAAGAGACCCAGTACTTC
>NA|TRBJ2-2|NA|TRBV4-3
CASSQTALGTGELFF
TGCGCCAGCAGCCAGACAGCGCTTGGGACCGGGGAGCTGTTTTTT
>NA|TRBJ2-7|TRBD1|TRBV30
CASRDRVSSLLEQYF
TGTGCCTCCCGGGACAGGGTTTCGTCGTTGCTCGAGCAGTACTTC
>NA|TRBJ2-3|TRBD2|TRBV7-9
CASVLAGGPTDTQYF
TGTGCCAGCGTCCTAGCGGGAGGGCCCACAGATACGCAGTATTTT
>many|TRBJ2-2|TRBD1|TRBV2
CASREQGAQGGELFF
TGTGCCAGCAGGGAACAGGGGGCGCAAGGCGGGGAGCTGTTTTTT
>NA|TRBJ2-1|TRBD2|TRBV20-1
CSASTSGSPASEQFF
TGCAGTGCTAGTACTAGCGGGAGTCCGGCATCTGAGCAGTTCTTC
>NA|TRBJ2-3|TRBD1|TRBV7-6
CASSPRTGHQSTDTQYF
TGTGCCAGCAGCCCCCGGACAGGACACCAAAGCACAGATACGCAGTATTTT
>NA|TRBJ2-3|TRBD1|TRBV30
CAWSGTGRPYF
TGTGCCTGGAGTGGGACAGGGAGGCCGTATTTT
>NA|TRBJ2-1|TRBD1|TRBV5-6
CASSLGGDFDEQFF
TGTGCCAGCAGCCTAGGGGGCGACTTTGATGAGCAGTTCTTC
>NA|TRBJ2-7|TRBD2|TRBV7-2
CASSLGGLAGGVEQYF
TGTGCCAGCAGCTTAGGGGGACTAGCGGGAGGGGTCGAGCAGTACTTC
>NA|TRBJ2-3|NA|TRBV2
CASRRQADTQYF
TGTGCCAGCAGAAGACAGGCAGATACGCAGTATTTT
>NA|TRBJ2-7|NA|TRBV28
CASSSSVTISYEQYF
TGTGCCAGCAGTTCTTCCGTGACTATCTCCTACGAGCAGTACTTC
>NA|TRBJ2-1|TRBD2|TRBV19
CASSIGDYERSEQFF
TGTGCCAGTAGTATAGGGGACTATGAAAGAAGTGAGCAGTTCTTC
>NA|TRBJ1-1|NA|TRBV7-8
CASSFGSVNTEAFF
TGTGCCAGCAGCTTTGGCAGTGTGAACACTGAAGCTTTCTTT
>NA|TRBJ2-1|TRBD2|TRBV7-6
CASSIRLAENNEQFF
TGTGCCAGCAGCATAAGACTAGCGGAGAACAATGAGCAGTTCTTC
>NA|TRBJ2-1|TRBD1|TRBV10-2
CASSDWTGGYEQFF
TGCGCCAGCAGTGACTGGACAGGGGGCTATGAGCAGTTCTTC
>once|TRBJ2-3|NA|TRBV7-3
CASSPGLPGTDTQYF
TGTGCCAGCAGCCCGGGACTGCCCGGCACAGATACGCAGTATTTT
>NA|TRBJ1-4|NA|TRBV3-1/TRBV3-2
CASSQDPGGTRLNEKLFF
TGTGCCAGCAGCCAAGACCCGGGGGGGACGCGCCTTAATGAAAAACTGTTTTTT
>NA|TRBJ2-1|TRBD1|TRBV30
CAWRTGGWNEQFF
TGTGCCTGGAGGACAGGGGGTTGGAATGAGCAGTTCTTC
>NA|TRBJ1-1|TRBD1|TRBV27
CASSTVGTVGTEAFF
TGTGCCAGCAGTACGGTGGGGACAGTCGGCACTGAAGCTTTCTTT
>NA|TRBJ2-6|TRBD2|TRBV2
CASSKTSGNSGANVLTF
TGTGCCAGCAGTAAGACTAGCGGAAACTCTGGGGCCAACGTCCTGACTTTC
>NA|TRBJ1-2|NA|TRBV24-1
CATSDGAQRDYGYTF
TGTGCCACCAGTGATGGGGCCCAGCGGGACTATGGCTACACCTTC
>NA|TRBJ2-1|NA|TRBV6-5
CASSYSSSGPNNEQFF
TGTGCCAGCAGTTACTCGAGTAGCGGTCCAAACAATGAGCAGTTCTTC
>NA|TRBJ1-3|TRBD1|TRBV27
CASRPGQRPGNTIYF
TGTGCCAGCAGGCCGGGACAGAGACCTGGAAACACCATATATTTT
>NA|TRBJ2-5|TRBD2|TRBV9
CASSESGRGETQYF
TGTGCCAGCAGCGAGAGCGGGAGAGGAGAGACCCAGTACTTC
>NA|TRBJ2-1|TRBD1|TRBV18
CASSPPQGQGYNEQFF
TGTGCCAGCTCACCACCCCAGGGACAGGGTTACAATGAGCAGTTCTTC
>NA|TRBJ2-7|NA|TRBV27
CASSFSRVPSYEQYF
TGTGCCAGCAGTTTTTCGCGGGTACCCTCCTACGAGCAGTACTTC
>few|TRBJ2-7|TRBD2|TRBV14
CASSQMTSGRAEEEQYF
TGTGCCAGCAGCCAAATGACTAGCGGGAGGGCAGAGGAAGAGCAGTACTTC
>NA|TRBJ1-6|NA|TRBV3-1/TRBV3-2
CASSQAGNSPLHF
TGTGCCAGCAGCCAAGCCGGGAATTCACCCCTCCACTTT
>NA|TRBJ1-5|NA|TRBV7-8
CASRGGEINSNQPQHF
TGTGCCAGCAGGGGGGGGGAAATAAATAGCAATCAGCCCCAGCATTTT
>NA|TRBJ1-5|NA|TRBV7-2
CASSFRIQGQPQHF
TGTGCCAGCAGCTTCAGGATTCAGGGGCAGCCCCAGCATTTT